Following are 3 T cell receptor beta chains from one sample sequenced in a study of vaccination and CD4 T cells after COVID-19. What these receptors recognize is not known. Researchers used the Oncomine TCR Beta short-read assay to sequence DNA from cultured CD4+ T cells. TCRdb used MiXCR to reprocess the PCR reads, holding one entry per CDR3 protein. This sample has around 13,000 distinct CDR3 sequences, with around three fifths found just once. The sample's treatment: approximately 10-day PBMC culture with coronavirus spike peptide pools or control peptides (ViraFEST assay). The material sequenced was CD4+ T cells from blood, cultured in vitro. These receptors were taken from a human donor who had recovered from COVID-19.

This clonotype was seen more than once but under ten times. The chain links TRBV20-1 to TRBJ2-2, with 10 bases identical to TRBD1. The CDR3 runs to 14 residues. V lost 4 bases, J lost 5 bases, and 4 bases stayed unmatched. Germline CDR1 is DFQATT and CDR2 is SNEGSKA (reference sequence). The CDR3 region is CSATPGQGTGELFF. As DNA, the CDR3 is TGCAGTGCTACCCCGGGACAGGGGACCGGGGAGCTGTTTTTT.

The rearrangement links TRBV7-8 to TRBJ2-1; TRBD2 agrees at 11 bases. The CDR3 is 18 amino acids. J was trimmed by 6 bases and V by 4 bases; bases with no gene match: 14. Germline CDR1 reads SGHVS; CDR2 reads FQNEAQ. The CDR3 protein is CASSSPGLAARVINEQFF. In DNA, the CDR3 is TGTGCCAGCAGCTCACCGGGACTAGCGGCCAGAGTCATCAATGAGCAGTTCTTC.

The chain is built from TRBV7-9 and TRBJ2-1, with unresolved D. The CDR3 covers 17 residues. Germline loops: CDR1 SEHNR, CDR2 FQNEAQ (reference sequence). With 6 bases removed from V and 5 bases from J, the gap between germline ends came to 23 bases. CDR3 sequence (DNA): TGTGCCAGCAGTCCCCTCATCGGCAGACTTATGAACAATGAGCAGTTCTTC. Protein: CASSPLIGRLMNNEQFF. The full variable domain, rest sourced from reference TRBV7-9 and TRBJ2-1, is DTGVSQNPRHKITKRGQNVTFRCDPISEHNRLYWYRQTLGQGPEFLTYFQNEAQLEKSRLLSDRFSAERPKGSFSTLEIQRTEQGDSAMYLCASSPLIGRLMNNEQFFGPGTRLTVL.